This is a list of T cell receptor beta chains from one sample in a study of T cell changes during pregnancy in multiple sclerosis. Measured with immunoSEQ multiplex PCR; TCRdb has only the in-frame clones, and not every one. The sample lists about 40,000 clones, 70% to 90% occurring once. The input for sequencing was CD4+ T cells from peripheral blood mononuclear cells, taken before pregnancy. The receptors were gathered from a female donor with multiple sclerosis, enrolled in a pregnancy study. Each CDR3 is given with its conserved first and last residue. Fields, in order: V gene, J gene, clone size, D gene, CDR3 protein, CDR3 DNA. The D gene is left open where the match is weak. Only part of the rows carry a size: once, few, many, or a class if the clone is expanded.

V: TRBV28; J: TRBJ1-5; size: .; D: .; CDR3: CASVQGGGNQPQHF; DNA: TGTGCCAGCGTCCAGGGTGGGGGGAATCAGCCCCAGCATTTT
V: TRBV9; J: TRBJ1-1; size: .; D: TRBD1; CDR3: CASSDRGGTEAFF; DNA: TGTGCCAGCAGCGACAGGGGGGGTACTGAAGCTTTCTTT
V: TRBV4-3; J: TRBJ1-5; size: medium-sized; D: TRBD1; CDR3: CASSQVWTPGQGYWSNQPQHF; DNA: TGCGCCAGCAGCCAAGTCTGGACCCCGGGACAGGGGTATTGGAGCAATCAGCCCCAGCATTTT
V: TRBV19; J: TRBJ1-4; size: .; D: TRBD1; CDR3: CASSIDRVEMKKLFF; DNA: TGTGCCAGTAGTATCGACAGGGTGGAAATGAAGAAACTGTTTTTT
V: TRBV6-5; J: TRBJ2-5; size: .; D: .; CDR3: CASSPGFQETQYF; DNA: TGTGCCAGCTCCCCAGGGTTTCAAGAGACCCAGTACTTC
V: TRBV19; J: TRBJ1-2; size: .; D: .; CDR3: CASSMRNNYGYTF; DNA: TGTGCCAGTAGTATGAGGAATAACTATGGCTACACCTTC
V: TRBV7-6; J: TRBJ2-7; size: once; D: TRBD1; CDR3: CASSQGDRLYEQYF; DNA: TGTGCCAGCAGTCAGGGGGACAGACTCTACGAGCAGTACTTC
V: TRBV4-1; J: TRBJ1-4; size: .; D: TRBD1; CDR3: CASSQDGDRGHEKLFF; DNA: TGCGCCAGCAGCCAAGATGGGGACAGGGGGCATGAAAAACTGTTTTTT
V: TRBV6-5; J: TRBJ1-6; size: .; D: .; CDR3: CASRRGGGLPLHF; DNA: TGTGCCAGCCGCCGTGGGGGCGGGTTACCCCTCCACTTT
V: TRBV4-1; J: TRBJ2-5; size: .; D: .; CDR3: CASSQGVQGILQETQYF; DNA: TGCGCCAGCAGCCAAGGTGTGCAGGGGATATTACAAGAGACCCAGTACTTC
V: TRBV2; J: TRBJ1-2; size: .; D: .; CDR3: CASTNRPDYYGYTF; DNA: TGTGCCAGCACGAACCGACCGGACTACTATGGCTACACCTTC
V: TRBV7-2; J: TRBJ2-5; size: .; D: TRBD2; CDR3: CASSFTSGVSQTQYF; DNA: TGTGCCAGCAGCTTTACTAGCGGGGTCAGTCAGACCCAGTACTTC
V: TRBV10-3; J: TRBJ2-1; size: .; D: TRBD1; CDR3: CAISERTGDNEQFF; DNA: TGTGCCATCAGTGAAAGGACAGGGGACAATGAGCAGTTCTTC
V: TRBV12-5; J: TRBJ2-5; size: .; D: .; CDR3: CASGLVRTPGETQYF; DNA: TGTGCTAGTGGTTTGGTACGGACTCCGGGGGAGACCCAGTACTTC
V: TRBV28; J: TRBJ2-2; size: .; D: .; CDR3: CASSFAYTGELFF; DNA: TGTGCCAGCAGTTTTGCGTACACCGGGGAGCTGTTTTTT
V: TRBV18; J: TRBJ2-3; size: .; D: TRBD2; CDR3: CASSLRGGAGDTQYF; DNA: TGTGCCAGCTCACTACGCGGGGGGGCCGGAGATACGCAGTATTTT
V: TRBV7-7; J: TRBJ1-2; size: once; D: TRBD1; CDR3: CASSPQGQNASGYTF; DNA: TGTGCTAGCAGCCCCCAGGGACAGAATGCTAGCGGCTACACCTTC
V: TRBV4-1; J: TRBJ1-1; size: .; D: TRBD1; CDR3: CASSQEEGAIWTEAFF; DNA: TGCGCCAGCAGCCAAGAAGAGGGGGCGATATGGACTGAAGCTTTCTTT
V: TRBV6-5; J: TRBJ1-2; size: .; D: .; CDR3: CASSVGSLPNYGYTF; DNA: TGTGCCAGCAGCGTCGGTTCTCTGCCTAACTATGGCTACACCTTC
V: TRBV20-1; J: TRBJ2-5; size: few; D: .; CDR3: CSANIKETQYF; DNA: TGCAGTGCTAACATTAAAGAGACCCAGTACTTC
V: TRBV6-5; J: TRBJ2-2; size: .; D: .; CDR3: CASSPQIDSTGELFF; DNA: TGTGCCAGCAGCCCTCAAATCGACAGCACCGGGGAGCTGTTTTTT
V: TRBV6-6; J: TRBJ2-6; size: .; D: .; CDR3: CASSTGRDSGANVLTF; DNA: TGTGCCAGCAGCACTGGACGGGACTCTGGGGCCAACGTCCTGACTTTC
V: TRBV7-8; J: TRBJ1-1; size: .; D: .; CDR3: CATRTDIEAFF; DNA: TGTGCCACCCGGACAGACATTGAAGCTTTCTTT